The present TCR beta chain was sequenced within a study of yellow fever vaccine responses in identical twins. Study-wide results and limits: Twins' vaccine T cell responses reportedly seemed partly convergent and partly personalized.

From germline, CDR1 is PRHDT and CDR2 FYEKMQ (reference sequence). The V end lost 0 bases, the J end lost 6 bases, and 13 bases lay between the germline ends. This CDR3 has 15 amino acids. TCRdb analysed the RT-PCR reads with MiXCR anew, one entry per CDR3 protein. The sample consists of about 1,300 distinct CDR3 sequences, 70% to 90% of them appearing once. Comments on this clonotype: Its antigen is as yet unknown.

V usage is TRBV13 and J usage is TRBJ2-3; no clear D gene. Sequencing was performed on T cells from blood (PBMCs), unsorted or a sorted subset (not recorded which), taken before or after yellow fever vaccination (not recorded which). This receptor was taken from a female donor who received the yellow fever vaccine. The CDR3 sequence is CASSLGGLSGDTQYF. The CDR3 nucleotides are TGTGCCAGCAGCTTAGGGGGCCTCTCCGGCGATACGCAGTATTTT.